This TCR beta chain originates from a study of T-cell reconstitution after alpha-beta-depleted transplantation in children. This CDR3 has 15 amino acids. The germline CDR1 and CDR2 sequences are SGHTA and FQGTGA. V was clipped by 4 bases and J by 5 bases, with 14 bases between them. For TCRbeta, the library was prepared with unique molecular identifiers. In TCRdb, the PCR reads were re-called with MiXCR into one record per CDR3 protein. Altogether hundreds of thousands of distinct CDR3 sequences are present, 10% being singletons, with the ten largest covering less than 9%. Study conclusions and caveats: Reports say that about two months after transplant, the alpha-beta T cells came out of several hundred graft clones that had expanded.

This clonotype appeared many times. Its antigen is as yet unknown. The chain is built from TRBV7-3 and TRBJ2-2; D perhaps matches TRBD1 (5 bases). The clonotype was recovered from a boy in the first two years of life with acute myeloid leukemia, due to receive a stem cell transplant. Sequenced here: PBMCs, sampled before TCRalphabeta/CD19-depleted stem cell transplant. The CDR3, as DNA: TGTGCCAGCAGCTCGAAGGGGCTTAAGACCGGGGAGCTGTTTTTT. Translating it yields CASSSKGLKTGELFF. Full variable domain (outside the CDR3, taken from reference TRBV7-3 and TRBJ2-2): GAGVSQTPSNKVTEKGKYVELRCDPISGHTALYWYRQSLGQGPEFLIYFQGTGAADDSGLPNDRFFAVRPEGSVSTLKIQRTERGDSAVYLCASSSKGLKTGELFFGEGSRLTVL.